This entry describes one T cell receptor (beta chain). Its target is unknown. This sample is drawn from a study of T cell repertoires in cytomegalovirus infection. Across the study: The study used recently identified HLA-C-restricted and well-studied HLA-B-restricted CMV epitopes. Through public TCR beta signatures, both CMV infection and matching HLA type were indicated.

TCRdb processed the reads anew with MiXCR; each CDR3 protein has one entry. The top ten hold 18% of the sample, which has about 700,000 distinct CDR3 sequences, roughly a third seen once. Study-level results: Based on cumulative public TCR beta family frequency, carriers of CMV plus the relevant HLA were identified. HLA-C-restricted CMV-specific TCR beta clonotypes were dominant in the ex vivo response.

Sequences were derived from cultured PBMCs, sampled from culture after CMV antigen stimulation. The TCR comes from a human donor in good health (CMV status not recorded). Some clones in this sample may be carry-over from other donors' samples.

CDR3 DNA sequence: TGCAGTGCTAGCGGTGCCCAAGAGACCCAGTACTTC. Translation gives CSASGAQETQYF. V and J are TRBV20-1 and TRBJ2-5, with D uncertain. The CDR3 spans 12 residues. CDR1 is DFQATT, CDR2 SNEGSKA, per germline (reference sequence). V lost 3 bases and J 1 base, leaving 6 bases between the germline ends.